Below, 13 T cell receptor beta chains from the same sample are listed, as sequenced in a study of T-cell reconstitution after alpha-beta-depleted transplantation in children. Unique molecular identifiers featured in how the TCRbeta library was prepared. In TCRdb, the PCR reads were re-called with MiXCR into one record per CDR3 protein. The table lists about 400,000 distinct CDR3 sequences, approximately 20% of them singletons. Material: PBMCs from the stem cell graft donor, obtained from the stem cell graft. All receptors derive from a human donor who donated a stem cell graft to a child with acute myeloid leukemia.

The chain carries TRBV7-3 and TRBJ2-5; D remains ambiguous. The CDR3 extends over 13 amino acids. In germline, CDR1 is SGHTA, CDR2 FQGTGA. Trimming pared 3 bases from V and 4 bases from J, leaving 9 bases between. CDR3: CASSFVLGETQYF. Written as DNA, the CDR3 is TGTGCCAGCAGCTTTGTTCTCGGAGAGACCCAGTACTTC.

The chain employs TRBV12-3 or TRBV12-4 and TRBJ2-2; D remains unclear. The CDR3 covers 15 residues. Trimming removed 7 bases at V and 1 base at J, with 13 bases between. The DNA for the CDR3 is TGTGCCAGCACCTTGGGTAGGGTGAACACCGGGGAGCTGTTTTTT. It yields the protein CASTLGRVNTGELFF.

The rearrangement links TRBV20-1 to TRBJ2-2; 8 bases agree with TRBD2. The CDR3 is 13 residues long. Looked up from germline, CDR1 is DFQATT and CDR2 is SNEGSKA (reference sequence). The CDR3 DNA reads TGCAGCACCCGAGCGGGAGCGGTCGGGGAGCTGTTTTTT. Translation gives CSTRAGAVGELFF.

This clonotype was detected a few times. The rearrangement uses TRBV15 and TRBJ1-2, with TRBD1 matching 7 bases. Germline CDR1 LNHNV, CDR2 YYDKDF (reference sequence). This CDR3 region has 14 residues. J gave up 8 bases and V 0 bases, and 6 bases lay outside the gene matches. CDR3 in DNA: TGTGCCACCAGCAGAGATGGACAGGAGGGCGGCTACACCTTC. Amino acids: CATSRDGQEGGYTF.

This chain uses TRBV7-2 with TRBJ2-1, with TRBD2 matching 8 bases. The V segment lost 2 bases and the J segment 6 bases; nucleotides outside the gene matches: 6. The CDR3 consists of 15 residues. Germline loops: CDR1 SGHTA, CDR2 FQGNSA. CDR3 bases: TGTGCCAGCAGCTTAATCGTAGCGGGAAGCAATGAGCAGTTCTTC. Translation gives CASSLIVAGSNEQFF.

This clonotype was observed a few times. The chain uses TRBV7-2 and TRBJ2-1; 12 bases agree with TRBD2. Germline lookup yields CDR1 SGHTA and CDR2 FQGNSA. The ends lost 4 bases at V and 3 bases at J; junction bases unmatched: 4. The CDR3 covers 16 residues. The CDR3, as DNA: TGTGCCAGCAGCTCCCGGACTAGCGGGATCTACAATGAGCAGTTCTTC. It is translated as CASSSRTSGIYNEQFF.

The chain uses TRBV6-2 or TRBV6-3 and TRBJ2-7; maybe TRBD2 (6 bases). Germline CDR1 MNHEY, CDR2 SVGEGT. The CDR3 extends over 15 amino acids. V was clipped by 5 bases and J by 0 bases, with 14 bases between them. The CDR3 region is CASSRGGIDSYEQYF. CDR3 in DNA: TGTGCCAGCAGTCGGGGCGGGATCGACTCCTACGAGCAGTACTTC.

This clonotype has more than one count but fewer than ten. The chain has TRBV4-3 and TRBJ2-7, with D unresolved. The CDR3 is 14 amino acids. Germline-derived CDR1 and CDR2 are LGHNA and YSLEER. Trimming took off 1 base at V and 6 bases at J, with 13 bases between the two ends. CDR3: CASSQGTTRVEQYF. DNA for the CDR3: TGCGCCAGCAGCCAAGGTACGACTCGGGTCGAGCAGTACTTC.

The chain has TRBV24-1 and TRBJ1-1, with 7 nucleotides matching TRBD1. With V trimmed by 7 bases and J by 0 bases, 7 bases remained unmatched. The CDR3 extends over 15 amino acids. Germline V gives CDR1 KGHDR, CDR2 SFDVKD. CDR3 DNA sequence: TGTGCCACCAGATCCGGGACAGCTATGAACACTGAAGCTTTCTTT. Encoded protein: CATRSGTAMNTEAFF.

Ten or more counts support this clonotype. The CDR3 is CASSFLNGVSYNEQFF. Written as DNA, the CDR3 is TGTGCCAGCAGTTTCCTTAACGGGGTCTCCTACAATGAGCAGTTCTTC. This chain joins TRBV27 and TRBJ2-1, with TRBD2 as a possible D gene (5 bases). Germline V gene data show CDR1 as MNHEY and CDR2 as SMNVEV (reference sequence). CDR3 length: 16 amino acids. Trimming removed 3 bases from V and 0 bases from J, with 12 bases in between.

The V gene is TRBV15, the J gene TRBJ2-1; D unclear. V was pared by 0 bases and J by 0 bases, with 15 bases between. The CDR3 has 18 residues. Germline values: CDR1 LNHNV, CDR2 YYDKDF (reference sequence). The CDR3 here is CATSRDNGALRSYNEQFF. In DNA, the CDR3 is TGTGCCACCAGCAGAGATAACGGAGCTCTCCGCTCCTACAATGAGCAGTTCTTC. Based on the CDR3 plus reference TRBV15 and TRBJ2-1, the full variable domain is DAMVIQNPRYQVTQFGKPVTLSCSQTLNHNVMYWYQQKSSQAPKLLFHYYDKDFNNEADTPDNFQSRRPNTSFCFLDIRSPGLGDTAMYLCATSRDNGALRSYNEQFFGPGTRLTVL.

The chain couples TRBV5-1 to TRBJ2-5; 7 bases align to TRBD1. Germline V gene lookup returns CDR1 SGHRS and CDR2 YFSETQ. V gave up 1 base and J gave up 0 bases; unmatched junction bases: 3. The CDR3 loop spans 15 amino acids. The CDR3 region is CASSLQGQDQETQYF. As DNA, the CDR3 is TGCGCCAGCAGCTTGCAAGGACAGGACCAAGAGACCCAGTACTTC.

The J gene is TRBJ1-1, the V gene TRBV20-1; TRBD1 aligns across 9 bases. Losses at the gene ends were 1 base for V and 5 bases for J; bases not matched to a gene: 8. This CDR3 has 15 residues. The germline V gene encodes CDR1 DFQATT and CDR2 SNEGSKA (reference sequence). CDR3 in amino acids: CSARAPGTGRTEAFF. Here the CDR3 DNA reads TGCAGTGCTAGAGCCCCAGGGACAGGGAGAACTGAAGCTTTCTTT.